Sequencing of this T cell receptor (beta chain) was carried out in a study of blood T cell repertoires in COVID-19. Turning to the study itself: The analysed material was cDNA or gDNA that came from T cells, B-cell-depleted T cells, or PBMCs.

The CDR3 is 16 amino acids. Germline values: CDR1 SGHDT, CDR2 YYEEEE. V lost 4 bases to trimming and J lost 6 bases, with 23 bases between them. The authors' processing: Estimates of nucleated cell counts were drawn from the amplification of reference gene primers. Generated by immunoSEQ multiplex PCR, the TCRdb table keeps only in-frame clones and is missing some. D and trimming come from the DNA, and the V and J calls and clone size come from that table. This sample has around 67,000 clones, with 87% found just once. V gene TRBV5-6 combines with J gene TRBJ2-7, with a weak D call TRBD2 (8 bases). The TCR was taken from a man aged 45-65 years with active COVID-19. The specimen sequenced was peripheral blood. CDR3: CASSPGGTAVSPEQYF. The CDR3 nucleotides are TGTGCCAGCAGCCCGGGGGGGACAGCTGTATCCCCCGAGCAGTACTTC.